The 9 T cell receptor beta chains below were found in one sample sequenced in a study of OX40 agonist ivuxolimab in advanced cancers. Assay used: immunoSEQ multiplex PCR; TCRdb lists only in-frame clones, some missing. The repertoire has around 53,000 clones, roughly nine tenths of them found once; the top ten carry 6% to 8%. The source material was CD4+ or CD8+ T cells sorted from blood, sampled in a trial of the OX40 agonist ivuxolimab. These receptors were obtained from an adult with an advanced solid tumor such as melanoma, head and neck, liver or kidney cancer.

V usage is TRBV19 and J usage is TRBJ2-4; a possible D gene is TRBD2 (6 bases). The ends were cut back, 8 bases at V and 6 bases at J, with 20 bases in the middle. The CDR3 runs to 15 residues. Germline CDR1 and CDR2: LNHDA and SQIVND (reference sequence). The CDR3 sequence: CASGGLGGELNIQYF. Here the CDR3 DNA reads TGTGCCAGTGGGGGGTTGGGCGGGGAGTTAAACATTCAGTACTTC.

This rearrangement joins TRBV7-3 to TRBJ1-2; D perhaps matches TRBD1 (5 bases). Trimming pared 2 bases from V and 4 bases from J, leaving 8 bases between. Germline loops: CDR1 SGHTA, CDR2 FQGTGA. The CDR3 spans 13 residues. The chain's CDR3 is CASSLGGVYGYTF. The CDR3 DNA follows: TGTGCCAGCAGCTTAGGGGGGGTCTATGGCTACACCTTC.

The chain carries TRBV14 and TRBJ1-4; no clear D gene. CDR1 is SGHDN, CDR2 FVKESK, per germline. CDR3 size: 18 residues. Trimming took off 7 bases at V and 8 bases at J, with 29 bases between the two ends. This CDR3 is CASTWPRSSSFLGEKLFF. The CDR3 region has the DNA TGTGCCAGCACCTGGCCCAGGAGTTCGAGCTTTTTGGGGGAAAAACTGTTTTTT.

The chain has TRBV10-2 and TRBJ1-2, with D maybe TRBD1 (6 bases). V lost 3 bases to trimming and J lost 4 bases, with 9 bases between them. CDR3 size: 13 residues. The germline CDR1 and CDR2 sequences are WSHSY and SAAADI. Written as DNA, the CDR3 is TGCGCCAGCAGTGAAGGGGGACTCTATGGCTACACCTTC. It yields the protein CASSEGGLYGYTF.

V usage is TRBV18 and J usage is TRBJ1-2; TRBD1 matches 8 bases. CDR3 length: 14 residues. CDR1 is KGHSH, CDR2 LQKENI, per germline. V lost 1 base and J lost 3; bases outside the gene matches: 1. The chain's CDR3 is CASSPLQGDYGYTF. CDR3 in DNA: TGTGCCAGCTCACCACTACAGGGGGACTATGGCTACACCTTC. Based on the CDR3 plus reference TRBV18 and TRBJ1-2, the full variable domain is NAGVMQNPRHLVRRRGQEARLRCSPMKGHSHVYWYRQLPEEGLKFMVYLQKENIIDESGMPKERFSAEFPKEGPSILRIQQVVRGDSAAYFCASSPLQGDYGYTFGSGTRLTVV.

The DNA of the CDR3 is TGTGCCAGCAGCCCCGGACAGGGGGCGCCGGCCCTCCTCGAGCAGTACTTC. As protein: CASSPGQGAPALLEQYF. J is TRBJ2-7 and V is TRBV5-4, with 11 bases matching TRBD1. The V gene end was trimmed by 4 bases and the J gene end by 6 bases; junction bases not matched to a gene: 15. This CDR3 region has 17 residues. CDR1 is SGHNT, CDR2 YYREEE, per germline (reference sequence).

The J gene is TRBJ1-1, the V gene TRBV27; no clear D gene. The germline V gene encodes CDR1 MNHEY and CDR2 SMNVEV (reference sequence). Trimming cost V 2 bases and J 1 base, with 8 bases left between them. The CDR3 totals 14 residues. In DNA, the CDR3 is TGTGCCAGCAGTTTAAGGTTCGGGAACACTGAAGCTTTCTTT. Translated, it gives CASSLRFGNTEAFF.

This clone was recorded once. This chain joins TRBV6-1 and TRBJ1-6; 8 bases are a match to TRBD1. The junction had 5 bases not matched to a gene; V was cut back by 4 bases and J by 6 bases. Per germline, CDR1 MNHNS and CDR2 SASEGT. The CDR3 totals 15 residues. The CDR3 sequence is CASSVGGQGNSPLHF. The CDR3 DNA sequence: TGTGCCAGCAGTGTAGGAGGACAGGGTAATTCACCCCTCCACTTT.

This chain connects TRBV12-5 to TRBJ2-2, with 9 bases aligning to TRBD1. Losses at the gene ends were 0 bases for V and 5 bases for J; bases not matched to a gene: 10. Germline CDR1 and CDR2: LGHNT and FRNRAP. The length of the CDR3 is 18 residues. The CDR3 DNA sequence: TGTGCTAGTGGTTTGGTACTAATGACAGGGGGGCGAACCGGGGAGCTGTTTTTT. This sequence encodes CASGLVLMTGGRTGELFF.